The sequence of this TCR beta chain was determined in a study of cytomegalovirus exposure and HLA in healthy donors. Primers: 60 Vbeta forward and 13 Jbeta reverse. Assay used: immunoSEQ multiplex PCR; TCRdb lists only in-frame clones, some missing. This sample yields about 180,000 clones, of which around 84% are seen a single time; 1% belongs to the top ten. Looked up from germline, CDR1 is MDHEN and CDR2 is SYDVKM. This CDR3 is built from 11 residues. The V gene lost 11 bases and the J gene lost 1 base, with 8 bases spanning the gap. General study points: Most TCR beta V segments were productive about 87% or about 30% of the time in an earlier analysis. It was reported that the classifier diagnosed cytomegalovirus status with high specificity and sensitivity in both the original and validation cohorts.

These donors, healthy bone marrow donors, were studied. Of note for this clone: What it binds is unknown.

The clonotype comes from a boy aged 2 to 10 in good health and CMV-seronegative. What was sequenced was PBMCs. The rearrangement uses TRBV28 and TRBJ1-1; D might be TRBD1 (5 bases). CDR3 amino acids: CASGENTEAFF. The CDR3 bases are TGTGCCTCGGGGGAGAACACTGAAGCTTTCTTT.